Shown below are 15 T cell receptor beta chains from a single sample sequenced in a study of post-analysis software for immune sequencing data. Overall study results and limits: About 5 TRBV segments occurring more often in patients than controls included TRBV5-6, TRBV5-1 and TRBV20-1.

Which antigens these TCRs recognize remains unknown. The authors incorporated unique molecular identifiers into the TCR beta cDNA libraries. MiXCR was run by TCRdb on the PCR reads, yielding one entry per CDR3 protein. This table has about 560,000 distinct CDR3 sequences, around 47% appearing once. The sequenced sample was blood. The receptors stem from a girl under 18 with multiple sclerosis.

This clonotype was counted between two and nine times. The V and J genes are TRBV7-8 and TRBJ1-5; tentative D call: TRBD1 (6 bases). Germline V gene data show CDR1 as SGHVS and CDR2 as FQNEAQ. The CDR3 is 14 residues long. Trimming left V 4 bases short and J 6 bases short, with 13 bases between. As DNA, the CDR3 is TGTGCCAGCAGCTCCAACAGGGATAGTCAGCCCCAGCATTTT. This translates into CASSSNRDSQPQHF. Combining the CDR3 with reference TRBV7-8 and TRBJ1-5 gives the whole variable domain GAGVSQSPRYKVAKRGQDVALRCDPISGHVSLFWYQQALGQGPEFLTYFQNEAQLDKSGLPSDRFFAERPEGSVSTLKIQRTQQEDSAVYLCASSSNRDSQPQHFGDGTRLSIL.

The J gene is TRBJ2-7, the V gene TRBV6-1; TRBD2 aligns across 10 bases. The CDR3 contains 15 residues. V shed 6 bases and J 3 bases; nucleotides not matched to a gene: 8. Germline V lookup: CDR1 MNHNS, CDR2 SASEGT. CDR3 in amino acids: CASRGTSGVLYEQYF. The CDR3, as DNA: TGTGCCAGCAGGGGAACTAGCGGGGTCCTCTACGAGCAGTACTTC.

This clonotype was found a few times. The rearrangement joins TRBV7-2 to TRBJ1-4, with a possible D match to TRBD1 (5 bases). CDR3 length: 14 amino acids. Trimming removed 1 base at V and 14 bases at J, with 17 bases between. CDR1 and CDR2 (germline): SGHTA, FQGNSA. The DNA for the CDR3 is TGTGCCAGCAGCTTAGGAGGGATGCGGGGGGGGCTGTTTTTT. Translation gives CASSLGGMRGGLFF.

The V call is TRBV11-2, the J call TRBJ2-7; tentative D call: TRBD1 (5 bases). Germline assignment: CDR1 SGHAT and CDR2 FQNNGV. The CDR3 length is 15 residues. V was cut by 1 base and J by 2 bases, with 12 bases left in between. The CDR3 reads CASSLGAGIAYEQYF. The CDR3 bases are TGTGCCAGCAGCTTAGGGGCAGGGATCGCCTACGAGCAGTACTTC.

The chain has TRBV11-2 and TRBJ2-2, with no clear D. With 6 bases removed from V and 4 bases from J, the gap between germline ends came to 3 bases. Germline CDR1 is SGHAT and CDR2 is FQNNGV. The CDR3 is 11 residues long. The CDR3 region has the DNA TGTGCCAGCAGTCCCACCGGGGAGCTGTTTTTT. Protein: CASSPTGELFF.

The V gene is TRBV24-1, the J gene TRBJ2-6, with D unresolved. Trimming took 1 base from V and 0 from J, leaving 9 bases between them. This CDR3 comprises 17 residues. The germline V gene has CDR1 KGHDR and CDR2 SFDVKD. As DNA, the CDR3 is TGTGCCACCAGTGATTTTTCAGCGAGCTCTGGGGCCAACGTCCTGACTTTC. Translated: CATSDFSASSGANVLTF.

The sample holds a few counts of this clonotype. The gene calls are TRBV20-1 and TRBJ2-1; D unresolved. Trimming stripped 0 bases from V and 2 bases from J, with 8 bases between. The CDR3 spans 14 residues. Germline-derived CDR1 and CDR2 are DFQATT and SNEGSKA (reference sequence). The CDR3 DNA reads TGCAGTGCTAGAGACGGCGGAACCTACAATGAGCAGTTCTTC. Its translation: CSARDGGTYNEQFF.

The chain's CDR3 is CASSQETDTGTDTQYF. The CDR3 bases are TGTGCCAGCAGCCAAGAAACCGATACCGGCACAGATACGCAGTATTTT. The chain has TRBV3-1 and TRBJ2-3; D gene unclear. Germline CDR1 and CDR2: LGHDT and YNNKEL (reference sequence). The germline V and J ends were trimmed by 0 bases and 1 base, with 11 bases remaining between them. This CDR3 contains 16 residues.

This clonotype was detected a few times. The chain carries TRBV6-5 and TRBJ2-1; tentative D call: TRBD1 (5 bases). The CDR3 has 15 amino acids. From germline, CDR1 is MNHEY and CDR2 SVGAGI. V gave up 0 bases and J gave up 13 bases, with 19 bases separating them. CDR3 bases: TGTGCCAGCAGTTACTCGTACAGGCAGCCAAATAACCAGTTCTTC. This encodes CASSYSYRQPNNQFF.

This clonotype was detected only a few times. CDR3 residues: CASSLRREGRFMQYF. CDR3 nucleotide sequence: TGTGCCAGCAGCTTAAGGCGAGAGGGCCGTTTCATGCAGTACTTC. The chain joins TRBV7-8 to TRBJ2-7; D is perhaps TRBD2 (5 bases). CDR1 SGHVS and CDR2 FQNEAQ come from the germline V gene. Trimming left V 2 bases short and J 9 bases short, with 20 bases between. The CDR3 has 15 amino acids.

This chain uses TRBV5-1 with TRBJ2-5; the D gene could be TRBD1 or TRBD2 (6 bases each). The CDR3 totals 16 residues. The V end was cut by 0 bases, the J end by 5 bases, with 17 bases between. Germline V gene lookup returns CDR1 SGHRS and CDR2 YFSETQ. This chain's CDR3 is CASSLVGGSPPETQYF. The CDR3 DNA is TGCGCCAGCAGCTTGGTAGGGGGGAGCCCGCCGGAGACCCAGTACTTC.

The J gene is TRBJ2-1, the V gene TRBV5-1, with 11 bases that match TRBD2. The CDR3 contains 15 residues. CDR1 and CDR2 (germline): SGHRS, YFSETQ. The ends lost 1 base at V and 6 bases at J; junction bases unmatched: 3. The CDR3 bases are TGCGCCAGCAGCTTGTATCTAGCGGGGGGCAATGAGCAGTTCTTC. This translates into CASSLYLAGGNEQFF.

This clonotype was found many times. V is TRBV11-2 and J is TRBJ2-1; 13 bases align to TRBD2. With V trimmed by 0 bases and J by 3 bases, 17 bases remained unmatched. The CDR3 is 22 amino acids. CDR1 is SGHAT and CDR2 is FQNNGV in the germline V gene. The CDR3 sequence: CASSLDKRLAGGRTTFYNEQFF. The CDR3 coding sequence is TGTGCCAGCAGCTTAGACAAACGACTAGCGGGAGGACGAACCACCTTCTACAATGAGCAGTTCTTC. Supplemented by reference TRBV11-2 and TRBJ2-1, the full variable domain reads EAGVAQSPRYKIIEKRQSVAFWCNPISGHATLYWYQQILGQGPKLLIQFQNNGVVDDSQLPKDRFSAERLKGVDSTLKIQPAKLEDSAVYLCASSLDKRLAGGRTTFYNEQFFGPGTRLTVL.

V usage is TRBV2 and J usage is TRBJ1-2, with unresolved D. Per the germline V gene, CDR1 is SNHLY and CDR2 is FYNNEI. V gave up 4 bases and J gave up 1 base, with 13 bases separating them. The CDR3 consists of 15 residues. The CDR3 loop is CASSVGGNVNYGYTF. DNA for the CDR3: TGTGCCAGCAGTGTCGGCGGGAATGTTAACTATGGCTACACCTTC.

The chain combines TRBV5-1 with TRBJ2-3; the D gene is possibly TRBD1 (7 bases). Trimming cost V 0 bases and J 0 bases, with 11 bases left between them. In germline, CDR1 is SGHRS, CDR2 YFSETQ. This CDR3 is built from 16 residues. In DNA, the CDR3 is TGCGCCAGCAGCTTGGGACAGGGACTTAGCACAGATACGCAGTATTTT. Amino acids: CASSLGQGLSTDTQYF. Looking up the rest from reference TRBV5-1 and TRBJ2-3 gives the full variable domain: KAGVTQTPRYLIKTRGQQVTLSCSPISGHRSVSWYQQTPGQGLQFLFEYFSETQRNKGNFPGRFSGRQFSNSRSEMNVSTLELGDSALYLCASSLGQGLSTDTQYFGPGTRLTVL.